This T cell receptor beta chain emerged from a study of T cell responses to AZD1222 COVID-19 vaccine. Findings and caveats of the study: Unmutated variant regions reportedly attract nearly half of all spike-specific TCRs.

Repertoires were generated with immunoSEQ multiplex PCR, while TCRdb's copy carries only in-frame clones and drops some. The repertoire consists of 110,000 to 150,000 clones, with over 75% occurring once and the leading ten covering 1.6%. About this clone: Its antigen is not known.

The sample was peripheral blood, taken on day 0 of AZD1222 vaccination. This receptor was obtained from an adult in good health.

CDR3 in amino acids: CASSLGGAMQSTEAFF. CDR3 nucleotides: TGCGCCAGCAGCTTGGGAGGGGCAATGCAAAGCACTGAAGCTTTCTTT. This chain joins TRBV5-1 and TRBJ1-1, with D possibly TRBD1 on 5 matching bases. Trimming pared 0 bases from V and 4 bases from J, leaving 16 bases between. Germline-derived CDR1 and CDR2 are SGHRS and YFSETQ. The CDR3 totals 16 residues. The full variable domain, with the rest looked up from reference TRBV5-1 and TRBJ1-1, is KAGVTQTPRYLIKTRGQQVTLSCSPISGHRSVSWYQQTPGQGLQFLFEYFSETQRNKGNFPGRFSGRQFSNSRSEMNVSTLELGDSALYLCASSLGGAMQSTEAFFGQGTRLTVV.